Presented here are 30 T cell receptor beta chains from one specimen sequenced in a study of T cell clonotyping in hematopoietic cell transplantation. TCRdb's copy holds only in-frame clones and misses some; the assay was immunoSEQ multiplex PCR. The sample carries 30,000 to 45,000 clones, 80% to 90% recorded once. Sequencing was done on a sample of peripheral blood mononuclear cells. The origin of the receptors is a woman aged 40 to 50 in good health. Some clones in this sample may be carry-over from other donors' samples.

For the CDR3, the DNA is TGTGCCACCAGCAGAGAGTCCGAGACAGACACTGAAGCTTTCTTT. Translating gives CATSRESETDTEAFF. This chain joins TRBV15 and TRBJ1-1; D is possibly TRBD1 (5 bases). This CDR3 contains 15 residues. Germline lookup yields CDR1 LNHNV and CDR2 YYDKDF (reference sequence). V was pared by 0 bases and J by 3 bases, with 11 bases between.

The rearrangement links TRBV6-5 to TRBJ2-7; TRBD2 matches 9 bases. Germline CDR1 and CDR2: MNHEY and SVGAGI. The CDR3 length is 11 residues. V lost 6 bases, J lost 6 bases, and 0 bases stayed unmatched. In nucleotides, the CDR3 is TGTGCCAGCAGGGGACTAGCCGAGCAGTACTTC. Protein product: CASRGLAEQYF.

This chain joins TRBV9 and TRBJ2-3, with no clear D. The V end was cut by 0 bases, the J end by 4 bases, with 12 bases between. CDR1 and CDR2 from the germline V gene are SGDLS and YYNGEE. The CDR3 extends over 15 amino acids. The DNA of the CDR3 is TGTGCCAGCAGCGTAGCCCACAGCGAGGCAGATACGCAGTATTTT. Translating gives CASSVAHSEADTQYF. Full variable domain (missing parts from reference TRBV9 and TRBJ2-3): DSGVTQTPKHLITATGQRVTLRCSPRSGDLSVYWYQQSLDQGLQFLIQYYNGEERAKGNILERFSAQQFPDLHSELNLSSLELGDSALYFCASSVAHSEADTQYFGPGTRLTVL.

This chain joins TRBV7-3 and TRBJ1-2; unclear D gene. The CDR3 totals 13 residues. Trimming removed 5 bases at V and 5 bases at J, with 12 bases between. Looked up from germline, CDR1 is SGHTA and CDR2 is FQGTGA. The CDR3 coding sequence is TGTGCCAGCAGCCCAGGCGGAGGATATGGCTACACCTTC. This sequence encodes CASSPGGGYGYTF.

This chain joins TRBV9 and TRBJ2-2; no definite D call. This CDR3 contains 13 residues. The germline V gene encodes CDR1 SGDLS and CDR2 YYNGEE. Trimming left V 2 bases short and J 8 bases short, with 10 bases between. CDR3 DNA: TGTGCCAGCAGCGTCCTCTATCGAGGGGAGCTGTTTTTT. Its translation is CASSVLYRGELFF.

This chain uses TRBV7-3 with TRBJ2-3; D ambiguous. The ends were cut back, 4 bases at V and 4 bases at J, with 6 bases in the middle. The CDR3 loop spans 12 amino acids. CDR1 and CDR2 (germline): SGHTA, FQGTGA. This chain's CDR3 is CASSSRPDTQYF. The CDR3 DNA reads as TGTGCCAGCAGCTCACGCCCAGATACGCAGTATTTT.

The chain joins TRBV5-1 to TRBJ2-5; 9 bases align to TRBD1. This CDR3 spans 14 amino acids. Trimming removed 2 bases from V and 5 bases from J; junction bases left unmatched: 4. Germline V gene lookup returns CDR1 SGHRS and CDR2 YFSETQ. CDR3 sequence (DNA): TGCGCCAGCAGCTTATCGGACAGGGGTGAGACCCAGTACTTC. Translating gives CASSLSDRGETQYF.

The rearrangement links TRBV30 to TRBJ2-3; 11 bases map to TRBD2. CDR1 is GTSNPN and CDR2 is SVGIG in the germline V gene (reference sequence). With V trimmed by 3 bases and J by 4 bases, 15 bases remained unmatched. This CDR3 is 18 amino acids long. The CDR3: CAWSEYSGRAFGADTQYF. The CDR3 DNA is TGTGCCTGGAGCGAATATAGCGGGAGGGCCTTCGGGGCAGATACGCAGTATTTT.

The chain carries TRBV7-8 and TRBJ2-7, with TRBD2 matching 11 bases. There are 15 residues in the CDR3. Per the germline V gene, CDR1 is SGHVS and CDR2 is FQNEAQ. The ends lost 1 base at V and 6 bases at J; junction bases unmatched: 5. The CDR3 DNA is TGTGCCAGCAGCTTAGGGCTAGCGGGAGGTAGCGAGCAGTACTTC. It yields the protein CASSLGLAGGSEQYF.

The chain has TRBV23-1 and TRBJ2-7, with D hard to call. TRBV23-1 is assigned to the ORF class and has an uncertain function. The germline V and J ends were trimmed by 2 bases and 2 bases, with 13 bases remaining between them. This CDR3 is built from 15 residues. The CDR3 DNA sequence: TGCGCCAGCAGTCAACACGGGTACGGCGCCTACGAGCAGTACTTC. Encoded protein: CASSQHGYGAYEQYF.

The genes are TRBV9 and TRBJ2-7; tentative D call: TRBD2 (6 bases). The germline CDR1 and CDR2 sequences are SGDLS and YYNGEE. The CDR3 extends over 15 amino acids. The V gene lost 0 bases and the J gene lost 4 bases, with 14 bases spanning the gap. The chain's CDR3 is CASSVVDGRGYEQYF. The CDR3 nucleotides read TGTGCCAGCAGCGTAGTTGACGGGAGAGGGTACGAGCAGTACTTC.

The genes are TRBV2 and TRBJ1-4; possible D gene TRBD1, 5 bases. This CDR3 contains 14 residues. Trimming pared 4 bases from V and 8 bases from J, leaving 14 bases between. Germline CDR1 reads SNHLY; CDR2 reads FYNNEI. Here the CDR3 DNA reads TGTGCCAGCAGTGTACCCAGGGCAGAAGAAAAACTGTTTTTT. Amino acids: CASSVPRAEEKLFF.

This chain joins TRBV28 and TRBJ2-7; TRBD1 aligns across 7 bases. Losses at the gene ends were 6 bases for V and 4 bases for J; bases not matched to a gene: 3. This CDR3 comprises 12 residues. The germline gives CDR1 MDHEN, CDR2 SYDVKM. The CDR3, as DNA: TGTGCCAGCAGGACAGGGCAATACGAGCAGTACTTC. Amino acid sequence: CASRTGQYEQYF.

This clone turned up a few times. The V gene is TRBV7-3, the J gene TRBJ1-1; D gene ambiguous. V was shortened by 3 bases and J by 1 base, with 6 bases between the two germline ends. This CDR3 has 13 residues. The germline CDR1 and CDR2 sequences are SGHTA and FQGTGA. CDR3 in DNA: TGTGCCAGCAGCTTTGGGGAGAACACTGAAGCTTTCTTT. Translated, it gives CASSFGENTEAFF. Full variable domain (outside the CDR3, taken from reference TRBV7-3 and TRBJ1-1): GAGVSQTPSNKVTEKGKYVELRCDPISGHTALYWYRQSLGQGPEFLIYFQGTGAADDSGLPNDRFFAVRPEGSVSTLKIQRTERGDSAVYLCASSFGENTEAFFGQGTRLTVV.

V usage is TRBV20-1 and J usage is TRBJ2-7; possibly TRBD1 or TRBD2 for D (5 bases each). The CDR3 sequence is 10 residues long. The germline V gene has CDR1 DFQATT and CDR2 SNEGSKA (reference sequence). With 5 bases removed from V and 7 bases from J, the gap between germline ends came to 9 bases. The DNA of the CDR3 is TGCAGTGCTGGGAGACAGGAGCAGTACTTC. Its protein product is CSAGRQEQYF.

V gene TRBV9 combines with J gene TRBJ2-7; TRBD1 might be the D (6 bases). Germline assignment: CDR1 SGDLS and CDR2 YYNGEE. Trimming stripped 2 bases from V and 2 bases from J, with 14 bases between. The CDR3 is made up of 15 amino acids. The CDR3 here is CASSVGYTGTYEQYF. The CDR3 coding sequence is TGTGCCAGCAGCGTTGGTTATACAGGGACCTACGAGCAGTACTTC.

CDR3 in DNA: TGTGCCAGCAGTCTACTAGGACAGGGATCTAACTATGGCTACACCTTC. It specifies CASSLLGQGSNYGYTF. The chain is built from TRBV28 and TRBJ1-2, with 8 bases aligning to TRBD1. The CDR3 has 16 residues. Germline CDR1 and CDR2: MDHEN and SYDVKM. The V gene end was trimmed by 5 bases and the J gene end by 0 bases; junction bases not matched to a gene: 8.

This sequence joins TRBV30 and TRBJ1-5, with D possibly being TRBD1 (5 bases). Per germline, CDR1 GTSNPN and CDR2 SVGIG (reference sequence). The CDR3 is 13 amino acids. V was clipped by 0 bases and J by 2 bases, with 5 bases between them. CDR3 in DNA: TGTGCCTGGAGTGTACAGGGCAATCAGCCCCAGCATTTT. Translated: CAWSVQGNQPQHF.

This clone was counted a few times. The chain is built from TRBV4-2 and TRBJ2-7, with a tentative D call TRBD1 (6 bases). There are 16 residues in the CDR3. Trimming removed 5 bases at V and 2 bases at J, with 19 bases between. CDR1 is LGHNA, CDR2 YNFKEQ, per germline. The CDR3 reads CASSSSSRTEPYEQYF. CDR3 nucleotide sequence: TGTGCCAGCAGCTCCTCTAGCCGGACAGAGCCCTACGAGCAGTACTTC.

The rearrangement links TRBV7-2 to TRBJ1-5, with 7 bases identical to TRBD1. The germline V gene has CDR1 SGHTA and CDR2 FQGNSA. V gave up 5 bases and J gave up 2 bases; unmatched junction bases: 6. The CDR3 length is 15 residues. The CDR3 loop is CASSPQTGGNQPQHF. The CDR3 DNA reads TGTGCCAGCAGCCCTCAAACAGGGGGCAATCAGCCCCAGCATTTT.

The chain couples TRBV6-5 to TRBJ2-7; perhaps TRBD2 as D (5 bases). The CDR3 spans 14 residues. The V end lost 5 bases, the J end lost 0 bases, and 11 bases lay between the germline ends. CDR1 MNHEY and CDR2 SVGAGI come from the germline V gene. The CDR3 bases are TGTGCCAGCAGTCGGGGAGTCCGCTCCTACGAGCAGTACTTC. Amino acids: CASSRGVRSYEQYF.

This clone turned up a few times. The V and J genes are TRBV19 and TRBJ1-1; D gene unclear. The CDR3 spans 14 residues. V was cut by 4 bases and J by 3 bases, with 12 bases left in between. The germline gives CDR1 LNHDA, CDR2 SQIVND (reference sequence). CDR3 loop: CASSTNALDTEAFF. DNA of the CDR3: TGTGCCAGTAGTACCAACGCCCTGGACACTGAAGCTTTCTTT.

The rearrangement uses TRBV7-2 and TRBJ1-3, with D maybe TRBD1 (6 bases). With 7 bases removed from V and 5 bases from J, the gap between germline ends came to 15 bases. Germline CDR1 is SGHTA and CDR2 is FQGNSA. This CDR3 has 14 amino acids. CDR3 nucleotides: TGTGCCAGCACTCTCATGGGGGCTCGAAACACCATATATTTT. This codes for CASTLMGARNTIYF.

The CDR3 sequence: CAWGRNQETQYF. For the CDR3, the DNA is TGTGCCTGGGGACGGAACCAAGAGACCCAGTACTTC. The V and J genes are TRBV30 and TRBJ2-5; D is unclear. Germline loops: CDR1 GTSNPN, CDR2 SVGIG (reference sequence). The CDR3 is 12 residues long. Trimming took 5 bases from V and 0 from J, leaving 7 bases between them. Full variable domain (outside the CDR3, taken from reference TRBV30 and TRBJ2-5): SQTIHQWPATLVQPVGSPLSLECTVEGTSNPNLYWYRQAAGRGLQLLFYSVGIGQISSEVPQNLSASRPQDRQFILSSKKLLLSDSGFYLCAWGRNQETQYFGPGTRLLVL.

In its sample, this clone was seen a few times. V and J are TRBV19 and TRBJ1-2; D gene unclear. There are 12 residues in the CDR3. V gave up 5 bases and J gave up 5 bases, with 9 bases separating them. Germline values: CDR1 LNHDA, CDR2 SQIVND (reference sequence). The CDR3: CASSFRQYGYTF. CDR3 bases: TGTGCCAGTAGTTTTCGGCAGTATGGCTACACCTTC.

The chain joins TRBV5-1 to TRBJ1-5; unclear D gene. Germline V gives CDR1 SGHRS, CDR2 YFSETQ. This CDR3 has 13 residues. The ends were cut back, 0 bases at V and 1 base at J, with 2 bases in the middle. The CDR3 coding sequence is TGCGCCAGCAGCTTGGAAAGCAATCAGCCCCAGCATTTT. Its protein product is CASSLESNQPQHF.

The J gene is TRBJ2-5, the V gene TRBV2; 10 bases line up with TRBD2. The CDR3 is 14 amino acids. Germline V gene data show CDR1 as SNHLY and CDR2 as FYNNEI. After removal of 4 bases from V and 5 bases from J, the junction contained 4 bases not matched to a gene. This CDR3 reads CASSVASGSETQYF. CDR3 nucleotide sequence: TGTGCCAGCAGTGTGGCTAGCGGGAGTGAGACCCAGTACTTC.

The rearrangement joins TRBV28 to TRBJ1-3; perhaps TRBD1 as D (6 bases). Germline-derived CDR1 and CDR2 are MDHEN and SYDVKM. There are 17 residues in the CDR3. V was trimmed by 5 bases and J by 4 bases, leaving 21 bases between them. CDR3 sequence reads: CASSAPGQPWEGNTIYF. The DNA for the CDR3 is TGTGCCAGCAGTGCTCCGGGACAACCGTGGGAAGGAAACACCATATATTTT.

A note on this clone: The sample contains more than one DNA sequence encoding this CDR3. The CDR3 region is CASSPTGSYEQYF. The DNA of the CDR3 is TGTGCCAGTAGTCCCACCGGCAGCTACGAGCAGTACTTC. The chain has TRBV19 and TRBJ2-7, with D unclear. The CDR3 runs 13 residues. CDR1 is LNHDA, CDR2 SQIVND, per germline (reference sequence). Trimming took 5 bases from V and 3 from J, leaving 11 bases between them.

CDR3: CASSPGTGVSEQYF. CDR3 in DNA: TGTGCCAGCTCACCAGGGACAGGGGTATCCGAGCAGTACTTC. The chain couples TRBV18 to TRBJ2-7, with 10 bases identical to TRBD1. CDR1 KGHSH and CDR2 LQKENI come from the germline V gene. This CDR3 region has 14 residues. V lost 2 bases and J lost 6; bases outside the gene matches: 4.